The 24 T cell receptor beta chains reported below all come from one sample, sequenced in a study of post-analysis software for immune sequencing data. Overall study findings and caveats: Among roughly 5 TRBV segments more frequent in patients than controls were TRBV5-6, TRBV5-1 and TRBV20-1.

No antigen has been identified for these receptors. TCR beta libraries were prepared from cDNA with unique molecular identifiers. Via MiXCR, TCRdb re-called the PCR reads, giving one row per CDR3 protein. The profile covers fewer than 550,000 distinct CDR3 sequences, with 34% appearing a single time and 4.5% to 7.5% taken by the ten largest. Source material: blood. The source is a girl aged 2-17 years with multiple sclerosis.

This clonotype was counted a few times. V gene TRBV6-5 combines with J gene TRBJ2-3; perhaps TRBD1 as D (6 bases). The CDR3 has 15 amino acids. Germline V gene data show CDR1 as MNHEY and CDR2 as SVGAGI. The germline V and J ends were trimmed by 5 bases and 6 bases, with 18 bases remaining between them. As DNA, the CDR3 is TGTGCCAGCAGTCAATACAGGGCTCTAGGGGATACGCAGTATTTT. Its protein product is CASSQYRALGDTQYF.

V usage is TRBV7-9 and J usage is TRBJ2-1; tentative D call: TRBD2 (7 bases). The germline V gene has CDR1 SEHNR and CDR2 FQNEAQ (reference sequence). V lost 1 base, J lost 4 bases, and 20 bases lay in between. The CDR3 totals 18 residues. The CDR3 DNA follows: TGTGCCAGCAGCTTAGACCCGGGGGGCCCTCCAAATTACAATGAGCAGTTCTTC. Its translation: CASSLDPGGPPNYNEQFF. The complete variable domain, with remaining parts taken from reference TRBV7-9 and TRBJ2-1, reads DTGVSQNPRHKITKRGQNVTFRCDPISEHNRLYWYRQTLGQGPEFLTYFQNEAQLEKSRLLSDRFSAERPKGSFSTLEIQRTEQGDSAMYLCASSLDPGGPPNYNEQFFGPGTRLTVL.

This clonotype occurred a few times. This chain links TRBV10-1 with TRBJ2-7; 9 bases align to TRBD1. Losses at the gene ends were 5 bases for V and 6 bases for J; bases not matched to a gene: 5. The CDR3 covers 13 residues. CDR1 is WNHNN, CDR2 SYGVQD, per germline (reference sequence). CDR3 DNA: TGCGCCAGCAGTCCTTCGGACAGGGGCGAGCAGTACTTC. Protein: CASSPSDRGEQYF.

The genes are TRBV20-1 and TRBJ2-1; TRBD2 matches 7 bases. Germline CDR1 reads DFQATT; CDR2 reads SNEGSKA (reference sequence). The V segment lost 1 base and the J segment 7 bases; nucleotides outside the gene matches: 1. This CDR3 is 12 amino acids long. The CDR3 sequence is CSARGEGNEQFF. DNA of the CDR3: TGCAGTGCTAGAGGGGAGGGGAATGAGCAGTTCTTC.

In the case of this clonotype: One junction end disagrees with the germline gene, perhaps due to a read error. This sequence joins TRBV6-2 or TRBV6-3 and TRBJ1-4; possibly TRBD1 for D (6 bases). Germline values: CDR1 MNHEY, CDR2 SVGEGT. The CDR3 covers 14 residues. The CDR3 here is CVSNHRATNEKLFF. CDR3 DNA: TGTGTCAGCAACCACAGGGCAACTAATGAAAAACTGTTTTTT.

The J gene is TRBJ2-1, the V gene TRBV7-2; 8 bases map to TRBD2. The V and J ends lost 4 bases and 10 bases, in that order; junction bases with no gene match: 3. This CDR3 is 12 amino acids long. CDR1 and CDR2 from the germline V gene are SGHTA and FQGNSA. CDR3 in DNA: TGTGCCAGCAGCTCCGTAGCGGGAGAGCAGTTCTTC. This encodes CASSSVAGEQFF.

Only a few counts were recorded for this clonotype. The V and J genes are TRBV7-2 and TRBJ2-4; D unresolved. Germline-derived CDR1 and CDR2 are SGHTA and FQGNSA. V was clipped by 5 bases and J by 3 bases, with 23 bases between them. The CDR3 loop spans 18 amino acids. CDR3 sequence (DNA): TGTGCCAGCAGCGCCGGTTGGGTAGCCCCATCCGACAAAAACATTCAGTACTTC. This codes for CASSAGWVAPSDKNIQYF.

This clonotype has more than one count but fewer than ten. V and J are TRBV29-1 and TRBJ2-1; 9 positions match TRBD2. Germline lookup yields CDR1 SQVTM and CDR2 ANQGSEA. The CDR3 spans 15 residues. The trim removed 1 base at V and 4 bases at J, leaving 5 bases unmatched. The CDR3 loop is CSVEGEAGGYNEQFF. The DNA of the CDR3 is TGCAGCGTTGAAGGGGAAGCGGGGGGATACAATGAGCAGTTCTTC.

CDR3 amino acids: CSARAARTGPTMETQYF. Here the CDR3 DNA reads TGCAGTGCTAGAGCCGCCCGGACAGGGCCCACAATGGAGACCCAGTACTTC. This sequence joins TRBV20-1 and TRBJ2-5, with 8 bases fitting TRBD1. This CDR3 region has 17 residues. Germline CDR1 and CDR2: DFQATT and SNEGSKA (reference sequence). V was pared by 1 base and J by 5 bases, with 15 bases of the junction left unmatched.

The CDR3 loop is CSARGEGPHTDTQYF. The CDR3 DNA sequence: TGCAGTGCTAGAGGAGAGGGACCCCACACAGATACGCAGTATTTT. The rearrangement uses TRBV20-1 and TRBJ2-3; D is tentatively TRBD1 or TRBD2 (5 bases each). Germline CDR1 is DFQATT and CDR2 is SNEGSKA (reference sequence). The CDR3 has 15 residues. V was shortened by 1 base and J by 2 bases, with 13 bases between the two germline ends.

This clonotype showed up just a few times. CDR3 sequence: CSTHRWGNNEQFF. CDR3 DNA sequence: TGCAGTACCCACCGGTGGGGTAACAATGAGCAGTTCTTC. The chain carries TRBV20-1 and TRBJ2-1; D unresolved. Germline V lookup: CDR1 DFQATT, CDR2 SNEGSKA (reference sequence). There are 13 residues in the CDR3. V was clipped by 8 bases and J by 5 bases, with 16 bases between them.

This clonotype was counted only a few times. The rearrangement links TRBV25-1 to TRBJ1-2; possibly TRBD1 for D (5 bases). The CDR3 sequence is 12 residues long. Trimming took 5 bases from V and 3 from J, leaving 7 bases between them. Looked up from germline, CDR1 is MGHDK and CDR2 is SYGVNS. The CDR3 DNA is TGTGCCAGCAGTCGGGGGTACTATGGCTACACCTTC. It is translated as CASSRGYYGYTF.

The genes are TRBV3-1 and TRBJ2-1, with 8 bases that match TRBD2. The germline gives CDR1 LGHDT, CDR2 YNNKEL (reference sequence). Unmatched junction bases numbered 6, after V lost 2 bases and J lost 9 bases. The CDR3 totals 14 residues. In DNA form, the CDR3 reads TGTGCCAGCAGCCAATACACTAGCGGCGGTGAGCAGTTCTTC. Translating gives CASSQYTSGGEQFF.

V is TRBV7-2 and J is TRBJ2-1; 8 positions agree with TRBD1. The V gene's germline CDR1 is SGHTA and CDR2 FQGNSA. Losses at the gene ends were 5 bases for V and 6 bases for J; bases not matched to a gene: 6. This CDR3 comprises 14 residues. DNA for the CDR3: TGTGCCAGCAGCCGGACAGGGTATGGCAATGAGCAGTTCTTC. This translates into CASSRTGYGNEQFF.

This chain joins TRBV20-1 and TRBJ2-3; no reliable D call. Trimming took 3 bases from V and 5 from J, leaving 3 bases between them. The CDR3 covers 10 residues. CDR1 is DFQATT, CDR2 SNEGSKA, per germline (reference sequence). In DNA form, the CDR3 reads TGCAGTGCTAGGGGAGATACGCAGTATTTT. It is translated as CSARGDTQYF.

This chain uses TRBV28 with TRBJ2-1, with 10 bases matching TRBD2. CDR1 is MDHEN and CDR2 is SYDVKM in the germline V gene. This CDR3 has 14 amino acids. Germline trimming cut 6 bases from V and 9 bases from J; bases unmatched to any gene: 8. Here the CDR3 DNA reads TGTGCCAGCAGCCAACAGCGGGGGGGATTTGAGCAGTTCTTC. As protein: CASSQQRGGFEQFF.

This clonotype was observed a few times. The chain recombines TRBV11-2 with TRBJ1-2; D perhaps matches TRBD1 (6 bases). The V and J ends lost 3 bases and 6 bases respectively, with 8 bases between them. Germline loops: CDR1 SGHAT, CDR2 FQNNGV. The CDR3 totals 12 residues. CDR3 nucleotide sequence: TGTGCCAGCAGCTTGGGGGCGGATGGCTACACCTTC. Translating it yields CASSLGADGYTF.

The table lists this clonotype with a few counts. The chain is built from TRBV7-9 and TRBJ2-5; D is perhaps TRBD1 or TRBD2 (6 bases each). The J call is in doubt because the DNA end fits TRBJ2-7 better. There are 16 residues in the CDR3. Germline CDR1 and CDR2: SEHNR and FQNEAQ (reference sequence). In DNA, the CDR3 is TGTGCCAGCAGCTCGACGGGGGCTCCCACTTCCTACGAGCAGTACTTC. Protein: CASSSTGAPTSYEQYF.

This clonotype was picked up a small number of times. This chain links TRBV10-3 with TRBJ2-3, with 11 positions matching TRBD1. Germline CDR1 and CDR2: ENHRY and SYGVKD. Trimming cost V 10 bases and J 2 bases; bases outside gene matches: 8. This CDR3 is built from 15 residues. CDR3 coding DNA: TGTGCCAACAAACCCGGACAGGGGGCCACAGATACGCAGTATTTT. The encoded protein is CANKPGQGATDTQYF.

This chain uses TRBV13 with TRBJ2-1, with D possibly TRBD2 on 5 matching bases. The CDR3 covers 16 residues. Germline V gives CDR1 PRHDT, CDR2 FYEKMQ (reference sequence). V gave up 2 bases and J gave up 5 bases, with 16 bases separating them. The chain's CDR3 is CASSLTRLLLNNEQFF. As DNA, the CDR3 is TGTGCCAGCAGCTTAACTAGACTCCTCCTTAACAATGAGCAGTTCTTC.

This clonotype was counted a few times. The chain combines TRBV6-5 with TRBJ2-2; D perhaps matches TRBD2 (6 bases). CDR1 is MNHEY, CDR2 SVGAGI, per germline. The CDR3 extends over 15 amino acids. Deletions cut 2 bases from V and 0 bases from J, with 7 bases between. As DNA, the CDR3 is TGTGCCAGCAGTTACCGGGGGACGAACACCGGGGAGCTGTTTTTT. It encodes CASSYRGTNTGELFF.

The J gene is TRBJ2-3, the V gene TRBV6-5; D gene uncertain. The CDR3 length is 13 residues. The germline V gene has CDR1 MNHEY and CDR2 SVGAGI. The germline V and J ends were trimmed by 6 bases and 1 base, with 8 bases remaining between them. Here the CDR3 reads CASSPSRTDTQYF. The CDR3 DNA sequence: TGTGCCAGCAGCCCAAGCCGCACAGATACGCAGTATTTT.

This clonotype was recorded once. CDR3 DNA: TGTGCCAGCAGCCCTCCTAGCGGGGGGGCCGGGGAGACCCAGTACTTC. The encoded protein is CASSPPSGGAGETQYF. This sequence joins TRBV3-1 and TRBJ2-5; 12 positions agree with TRBD2. V gave up 4 bases and J gave up 5 bases; unmatched junction bases: 8. The germline V gene encodes CDR1 LGHDT and CDR2 YNNKEL (reference sequence). This CDR3 has 16 amino acids.

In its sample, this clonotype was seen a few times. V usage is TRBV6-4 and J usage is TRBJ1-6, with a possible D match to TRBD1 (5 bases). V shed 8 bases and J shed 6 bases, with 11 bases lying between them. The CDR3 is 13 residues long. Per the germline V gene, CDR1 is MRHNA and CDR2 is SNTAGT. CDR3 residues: CASGQGANSPLHF. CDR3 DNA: TGTGCCAGCGGGCAGGGCGCTAATTCACCCCTCCACTTT.